Following are 10 T cell receptor beta chains from one sample sequenced in a study of cytomegalovirus exposure and HLA in healthy donors. In the PCR, 60 Vbeta and 13 Jbeta primers were used. Sequencing used immunoSEQ multiplex PCR; TCRdb keeps in-frame clones, though not all of them. The sample shows 60,000 to 95,000 clones, roughly 82% of them seen only once. Sequencing input: PBMCs. The source of these receptors is an older man in good health and CMV-seropositive.

The chain is built from TRBV7-9 and TRBJ2-5; a possible D gene is TRBD2 (6 bases). The CDR3 is 14 residues long. Per the germline V gene, CDR1 is SEHNR and CDR2 is FQNEAQ (reference sequence). Trimming removed 2 bases at V and 5 bases at J, with 12 bases between. The CDR3 sequence is CASSLLAGRETQYF. CDR3 nucleotide sequence: TGTGCCAGCAGCTTATTGGCGGGGCGGGAGACCCAGTACTTC. The complete variable domain, with remaining parts taken from reference TRBV7-9 and TRBJ2-5, reads DTGVSQNPRHKITKRGQNVTFRCDPISEHNRLYWYRQTLGQGPEFLTYFQNEAQLEKSRLLSDRFSAERPKGSFSTLEIQRTEQGDSAMYLCASSLLAGRETQYFGPGTRLLVL.

This chain joins TRBV5-1 and TRBJ1-2; tentatively, D is TRBD1 (6 bases). The CDR3 is made up of 13 amino acids. In germline, CDR1 is SGHRS, CDR2 YFSETQ. V was cut by 4 bases and J by 4 bases, with 11 bases left in between. The CDR3 is CASSSGTIYGYTF. Written as DNA, the CDR3 is TGCGCCAGCAGCAGCGGGACAATCTATGGCTACACCTTC. The full variable domain, its missing parts supplied by reference TRBV5-1 and TRBJ1-2, is KAGVTQTPRYLIKTRGQQVTLSCSPISGHRSVSWYQQTPGQGLQFLFEYFSETQRNKGNFPGRFSGRQFSNSRSEMNVSTLELGDSALYLCASSSGTIYGYTFGSGTRLTVV.

The chain joins TRBV13 to TRBJ2-3; 8 bases match TRBD2. The CDR3 is made up of 17 amino acids. Per the germline V gene, CDR1 is PRHDT and CDR2 is FYEKMQ (reference sequence). Unmatched junction bases numbered 8, after V lost 0 bases and J lost 3 bases. CDR3 nucleotide sequence: TGTGCCAGCAGCTTAGGTCGGGGGGGATGGGGTACAGATACGCAGTATTTT. Protein sequence: CASSLGRGGWGTDTQYF.

The chain joins TRBV25-1 to TRBJ1-5; D perhaps matches TRBD1 (6 bases). This CDR3 comprises 13 residues. Trimming cost V 6 bases and J 6 bases, with 12 bases left between them. Germline V gene sequence: CDR1 MGHDK, CDR2 SYGVNS. DNA for the CDR3: TGTGCCAGCAGGGGGGGGGCCGGTCAGCCCCAGCATTTT. Its protein is CASRGGAGQPQHF. The complete variable domain, with remaining parts taken from reference TRBV25-1 and TRBJ1-5, reads EADIYQTPRYLVIGTGKKITLECSQTMGHDKMYWYQQDPGMELHLIHYSYGVNSTEKGDLSSESTVSRIRTEHFPLTLESARPSHTSQYLCASRGGAGQPQHFGDGTRLSIL.

The chain joins TRBV29-1 to TRBJ1-2; 7 bases are a match to TRBD1. The germline gives CDR1 SQVTM, CDR2 ANQGSEA. Losses at the gene ends were 6 bases for V and 7 bases for J; bases not matched to a gene: 14. This CDR3 has 14 amino acids. The CDR3 DNA is TGCAGCGTAGATCCTCAGGGGGAAAAGGTTGGCTACACCTTC. Amino acids: CSVDPQGEKVGYTF.

This clone appeared a few times. The V and J genes are TRBV7-9 and TRBJ1-4; a weak D match, TRBD1 (5 bases). V dropped 7 bases and J dropped 3 bases, with 15 bases sitting between them. This CDR3 has 15 amino acids. CDR1 is SEHNR and CDR2 is FQNEAQ in the germline V gene (reference sequence). Here the CDR3 reads CASTRGEGPNEKLFF. In DNA form, the CDR3 reads TGTGCCAGCACCCGGGGGGAGGGACCTAATGAAAAACTGTTTTTT.

This clone was seen only a few times. The gene calls are TRBV29-1 and TRBJ1-4, with unresolved D. The CDR3 length is 12 residues. Germline CDR1 and CDR2: SQVTM and ANQGSEA. V was shortened by 6 bases and J by 1 base, with 6 bases between the two germline ends. CDR3 in amino acids: CSVQQTNEKLFF. CDR3 DNA sequence: TGCAGCGTACAGCAAACTAATGAAAAACTGTTTTTT.

This clone came up once. The conserved phenylalanine or tryptophan normally closing the CDR3 is absent here, so this likely arose from a read error. J is TRBJ2-3 and V is TRBV5-1; D uncertain. CDR3 length: 12 residues. Germline values: CDR1 SGHRS, CDR2 YFSETQ. The CDR3 coding sequence is TGCTCCAGCAGGTCTAGCACAGATACGCAGTATGTT. It yields the protein CSSRSSTDTQYV.

This clone was seen more than once but under ten times. The V gene is TRBV4-1, the J gene TRBJ2-2, with 8 nucleotides matching TRBD2. Trimming at V came to 4 bases and at J to 3 bases, leaving 4 bases not matched to a gene. Germline V gene sequence: CDR1 MGHRA, CDR2 YSYEKL. This CDR3 contains 15 residues. The CDR3 coding sequence is TGCGCCAGCAGCCCCGGGAGGGGGTACACCGGGGAGCTGTTTTTT. Its protein is CASSPGRGYTGELFF.

The chain has TRBV7-2 and TRBJ2-2; 10 bases agree with TRBD1. Germline CDR1 reads SGHTA; CDR2 reads FQGNSA. V lost 5 bases and J lost 7; bases outside the gene matches: 10. This CDR3 has 16 amino acids. CDR3 coding DNA: TGTGCCAGCAGCCCCAGGACAGGGGGGAGCCGCGGGGAGCTGTTTTTT. Its protein is CASSPRTGGSRGELFF.